This T cell receptor beta chain was retrieved from a study of blood T cell repertoires in COVID-19. The overall study: Acute and convalescent COVID-19 samples came from the United States, Italy and Spain.

Participant-given clinical history determined each cohort assignment. This clone was detected a few times. Source study methods: Amplifying reference gene primers gave estimates of nucleated cell counts. Only in-frame clones appear in the TCRdb table, and some are missing; sequencing was by immunoSEQ multiplex PCR. V and J calls and clone size are given by that table; D and trimming were obtained from the DNA. The table lists about 300,000 clones, 85% to 90% of them singletons. CDR1 and CDR2 from the germline V gene are MGHRA and YSYEKL. Trimming cost V 0 bases and J 1 base, with 11 bases left between them. The CDR3 runs 16 residues.

Sequences were obtained from PBMCs or T cells enriched from blood (not recorded which). This chain joins TRBV4-1 and TRBJ2-3; D ambiguous. This receptor was taken from a man aged 25 to 40 who had recovered from COVID-19. The CDR3 DNA sequence: TGCGCCAGCAGCCAAGATCCCCCGCAGGGCACAGATACGCAGTATTTT. As protein: CASSQDPPQGTDTQYF.